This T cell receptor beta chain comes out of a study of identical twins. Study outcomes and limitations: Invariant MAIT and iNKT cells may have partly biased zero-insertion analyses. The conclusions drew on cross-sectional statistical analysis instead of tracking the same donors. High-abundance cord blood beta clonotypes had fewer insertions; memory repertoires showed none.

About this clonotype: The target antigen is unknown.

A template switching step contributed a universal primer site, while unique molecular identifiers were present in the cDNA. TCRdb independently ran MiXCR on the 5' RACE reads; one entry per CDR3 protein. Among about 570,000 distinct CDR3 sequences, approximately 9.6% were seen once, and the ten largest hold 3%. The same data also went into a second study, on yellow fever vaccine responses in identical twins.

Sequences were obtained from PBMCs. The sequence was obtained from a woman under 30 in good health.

CDR3 nucleotide sequence: TGTGCCAGCAGGGGTACATGGTTCGGGGAAGATACGCAGTATTTT. Protein sequence: CASRGTWFGEDTQYF. This rearrangement joins TRBV25-1 to TRBJ2-3; D perhaps matches TRBD2 (5 bases). Per germline, CDR1 MGHDK and CDR2 SYGVNS. The CDR3 is 15 residues long. Trimming cost V 6 bases and J 5 bases, with 18 bases left between them.